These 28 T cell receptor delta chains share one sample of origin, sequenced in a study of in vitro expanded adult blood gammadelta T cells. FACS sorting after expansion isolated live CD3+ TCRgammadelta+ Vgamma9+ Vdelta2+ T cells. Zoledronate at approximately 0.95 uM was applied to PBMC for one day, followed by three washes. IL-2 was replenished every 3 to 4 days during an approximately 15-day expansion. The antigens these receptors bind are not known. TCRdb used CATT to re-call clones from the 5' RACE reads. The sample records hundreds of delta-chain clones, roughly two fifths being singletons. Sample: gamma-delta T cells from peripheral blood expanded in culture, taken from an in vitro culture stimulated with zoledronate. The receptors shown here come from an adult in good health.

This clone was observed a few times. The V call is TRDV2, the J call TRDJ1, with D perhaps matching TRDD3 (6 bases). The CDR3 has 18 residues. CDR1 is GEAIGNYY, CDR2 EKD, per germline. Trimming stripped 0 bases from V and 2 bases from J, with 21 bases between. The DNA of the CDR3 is TGTGCCTGTGACACCGCCGCCGGGGGACACCGGGGGACCGATAAACTCATCTTT. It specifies CACDTAAGGHRGTDKLIF.

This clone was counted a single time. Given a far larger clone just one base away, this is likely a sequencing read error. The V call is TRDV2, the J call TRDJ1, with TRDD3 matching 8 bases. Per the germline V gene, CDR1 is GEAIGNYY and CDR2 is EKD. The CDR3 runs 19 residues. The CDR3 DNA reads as TGTGCCTGTGACACCCTAAGAAGGGCCGAGGGGGATAAGGTCGATAAACCCATCTTT. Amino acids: CACDTLRRAEGDKVDKPIF.

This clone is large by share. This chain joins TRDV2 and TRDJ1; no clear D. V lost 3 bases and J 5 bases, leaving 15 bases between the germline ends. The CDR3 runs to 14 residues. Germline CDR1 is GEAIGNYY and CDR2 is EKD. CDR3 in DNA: TGTGCCTGTGACTCCCTAGCCCAAGAGGATAAACTCATCTTT. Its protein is CACDSLAQEDKLIF.

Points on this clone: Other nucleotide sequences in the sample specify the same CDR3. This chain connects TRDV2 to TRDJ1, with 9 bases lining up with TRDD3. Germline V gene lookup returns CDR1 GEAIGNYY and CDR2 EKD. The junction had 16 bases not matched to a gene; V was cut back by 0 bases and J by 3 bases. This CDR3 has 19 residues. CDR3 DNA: TGTGCCTGTGACACCGTACCTACGGAGTTGGGGGATAAGTCCGATAAACTCATCTTT. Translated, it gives CACDTVPTELGDKSDKLIF.

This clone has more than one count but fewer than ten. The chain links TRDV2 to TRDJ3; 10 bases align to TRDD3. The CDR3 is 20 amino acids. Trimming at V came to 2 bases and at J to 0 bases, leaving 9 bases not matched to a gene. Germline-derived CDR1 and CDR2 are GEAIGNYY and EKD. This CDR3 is CACDIVLGDVSSWDTRQMFF. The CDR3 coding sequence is TGTGCCTGTGACATCGTACTGGGGGATGTAAGCTCCTGGGACACCCGACAGATGTTTTTC.

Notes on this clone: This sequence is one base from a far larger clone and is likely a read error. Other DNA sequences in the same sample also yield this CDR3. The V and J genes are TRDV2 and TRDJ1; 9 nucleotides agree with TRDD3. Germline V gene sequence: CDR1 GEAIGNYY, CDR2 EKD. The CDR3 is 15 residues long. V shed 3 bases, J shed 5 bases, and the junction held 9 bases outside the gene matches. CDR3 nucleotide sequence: TGTGCCTGTGACGCCCTACTGGGGGAGAATGATAAACTCATCTTT. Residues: CACDALLGENDKLIF.

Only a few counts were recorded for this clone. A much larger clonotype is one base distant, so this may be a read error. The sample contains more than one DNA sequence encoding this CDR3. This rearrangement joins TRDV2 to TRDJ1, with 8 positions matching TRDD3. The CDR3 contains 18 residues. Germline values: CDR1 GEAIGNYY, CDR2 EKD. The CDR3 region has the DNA TGTGCCTGTGACACCGCTTCCCGTACTGGGGGCCACACTGATAAACTCATCTTT. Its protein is CACDTASRTGGHTDKLIF.

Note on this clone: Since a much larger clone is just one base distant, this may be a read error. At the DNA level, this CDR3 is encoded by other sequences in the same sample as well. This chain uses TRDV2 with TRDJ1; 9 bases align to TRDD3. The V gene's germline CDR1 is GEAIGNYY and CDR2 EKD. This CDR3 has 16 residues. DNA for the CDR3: TGTGCCTGTGACCCCCTGGGGGATCGGTACACTGATAAACTCATCTTT. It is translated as CACDPLGDRYTDKLIF.

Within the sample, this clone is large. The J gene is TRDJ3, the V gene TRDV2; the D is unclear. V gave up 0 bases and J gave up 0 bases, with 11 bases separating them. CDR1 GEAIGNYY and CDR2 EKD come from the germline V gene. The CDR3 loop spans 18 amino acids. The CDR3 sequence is CACDTVSSASWDTRQMFF. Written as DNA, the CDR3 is TGTGCCTGTGACACCGTTTCGTCCGCCTCCTGGGACACCCGACAGATGTTTTTC.

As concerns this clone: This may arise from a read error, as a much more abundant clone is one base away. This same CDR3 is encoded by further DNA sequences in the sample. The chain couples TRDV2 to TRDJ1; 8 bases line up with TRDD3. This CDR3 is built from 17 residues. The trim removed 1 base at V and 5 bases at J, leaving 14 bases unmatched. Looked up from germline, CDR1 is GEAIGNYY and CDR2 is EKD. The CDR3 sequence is CACDTMSFWGTTDKLIF. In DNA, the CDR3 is TGTGCCTGTGACACGATGTCATTCTGGGGGACCACTGATAAACTCATCTTT.

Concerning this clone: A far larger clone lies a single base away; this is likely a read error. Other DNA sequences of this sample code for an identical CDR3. Written as DNA, the CDR3 is TGTGCCTGTGACACCGTCGGACTGGAGGGCTTGACACTCATCTTT. It yields the protein CACDTVGLEGLTLIF. This chain links TRDV2 with TRDJ1; D is perhaps TRDD3 (5 bases). Looked up from germline, CDR1 is GEAIGNYY and CDR2 is EKD. The CDR3 covers 15 residues. Trimming pared 0 bases from V and 10 bases from J, leaving 20 bases between.

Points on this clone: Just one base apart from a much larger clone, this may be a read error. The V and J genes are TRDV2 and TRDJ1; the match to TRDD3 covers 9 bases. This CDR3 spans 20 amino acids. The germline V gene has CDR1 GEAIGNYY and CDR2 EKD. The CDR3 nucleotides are TGTGCCTGTGACGACCTGGCCGTTCTGGGGGATGAAGGAGGCACCGATAAATTCATCTTT. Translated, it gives CACDDLAVLGDEGGTDKFIF.

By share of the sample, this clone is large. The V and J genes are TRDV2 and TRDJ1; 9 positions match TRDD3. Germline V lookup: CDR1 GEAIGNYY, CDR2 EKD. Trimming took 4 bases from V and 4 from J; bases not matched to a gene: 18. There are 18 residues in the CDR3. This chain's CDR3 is CACDTLTANTGGVDKLIF. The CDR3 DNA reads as TGTGCCTGTGATACCCTGACGGCGAATACTGGGGGAGTCGATAAACTCATCTTT.

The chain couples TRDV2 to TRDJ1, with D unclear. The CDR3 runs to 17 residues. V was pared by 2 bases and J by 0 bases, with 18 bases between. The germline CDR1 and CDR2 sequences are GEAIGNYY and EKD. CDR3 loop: CACDKIGSKEHTDKLIF. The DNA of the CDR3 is TGTGCCTGTGACAAGATCGGGAGTAAGGAACACACCGATAAACTCATCTTT.

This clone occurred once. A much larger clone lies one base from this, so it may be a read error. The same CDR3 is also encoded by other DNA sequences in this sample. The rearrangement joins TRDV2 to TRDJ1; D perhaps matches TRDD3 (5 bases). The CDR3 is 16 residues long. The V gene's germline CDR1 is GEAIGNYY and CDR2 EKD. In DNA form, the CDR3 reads TGTGCCTGTGACATTCTGGGAGACGATGACACTGATAAACTCATCTTT. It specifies CACDILGDDDTDKLIF.

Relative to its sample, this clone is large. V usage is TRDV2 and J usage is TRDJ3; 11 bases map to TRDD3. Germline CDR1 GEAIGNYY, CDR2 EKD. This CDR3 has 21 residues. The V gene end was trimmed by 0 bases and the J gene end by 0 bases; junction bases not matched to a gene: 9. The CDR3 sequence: CACDTVHWGIGSSWDTRQMFF. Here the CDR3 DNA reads TGTGCCTGTGACACCGTTCACTGGGGGATAGGCAGCTCCTGGGACACCCGACAGATGTTTTTC.

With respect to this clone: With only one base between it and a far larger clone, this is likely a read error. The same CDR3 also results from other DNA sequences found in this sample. DNA of the CDR3: TGTGCCTGTGACACCGTTGGAGGCTTGGGGGATACCGGAGATAAACTCATCTTT. Translation gives CACDTVGGLGDTGDKLIF. V and J are TRDV2 and TRDJ1, with 10 bases matching TRDD3. The J segment lost 5 bases and the V segment lost 0 bases, leaving 14 bases of the junction unmatched. Germline V lookup: CDR1 GEAIGNYY, CDR2 EKD. The CDR3 is 18 residues long.

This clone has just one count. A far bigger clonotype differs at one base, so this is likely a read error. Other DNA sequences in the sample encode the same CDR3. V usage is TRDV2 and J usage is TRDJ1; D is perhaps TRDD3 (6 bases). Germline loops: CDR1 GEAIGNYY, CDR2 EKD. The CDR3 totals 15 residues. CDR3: CACDTVGAYTDKLIF. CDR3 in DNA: TGTGCCTGTGACACCGTGGGGGCTTACACAGATAAACTCATCTTT.

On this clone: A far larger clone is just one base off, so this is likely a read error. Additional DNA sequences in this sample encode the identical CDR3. In DNA, the CDR3 is TGTGCCTGTGACACCGTCGGACTGGAGGGGTTGACACTCATCTTT. This sequence encodes CACDTVGLEGLTLIF. The gene calls are TRDV2 and TRDJ1; D might be TRDD3 (5 bases). V dropped 0 bases and J dropped 10 bases, with 20 bases sitting between them. Germline lookup yields CDR1 GEAIGNYY and CDR2 EKD. The CDR3 runs to 15 residues.

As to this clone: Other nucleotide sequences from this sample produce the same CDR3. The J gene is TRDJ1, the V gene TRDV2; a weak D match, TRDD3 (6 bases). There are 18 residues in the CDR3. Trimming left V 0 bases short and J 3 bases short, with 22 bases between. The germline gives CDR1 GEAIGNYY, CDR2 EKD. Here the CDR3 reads CACDTVLGDTRISDKLIF. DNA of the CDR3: TGTGCCTGTGACACCGTACTGGGTGATACGCGTATCTCCGATAAACTCATCTTT.

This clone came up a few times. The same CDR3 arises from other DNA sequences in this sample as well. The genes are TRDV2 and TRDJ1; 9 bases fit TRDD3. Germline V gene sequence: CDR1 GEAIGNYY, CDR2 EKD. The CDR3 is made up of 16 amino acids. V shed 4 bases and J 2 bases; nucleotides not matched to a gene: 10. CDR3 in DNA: TGTGCCTGTGATCTACTGGGGGACCGGAGTACCGATAAACTCATCTTT. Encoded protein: CACDLLGDRSTDKLIF.

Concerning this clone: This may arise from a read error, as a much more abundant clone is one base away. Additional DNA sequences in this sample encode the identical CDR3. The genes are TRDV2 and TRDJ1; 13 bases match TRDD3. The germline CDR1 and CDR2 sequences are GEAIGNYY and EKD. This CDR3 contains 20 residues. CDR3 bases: TGTGCCTGTGACACGCCTTTTACTGGGGGATACGGACAGTACACTGATAAACTCATCTTT. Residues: CACDTPFTGGYGQYTDKLIF.

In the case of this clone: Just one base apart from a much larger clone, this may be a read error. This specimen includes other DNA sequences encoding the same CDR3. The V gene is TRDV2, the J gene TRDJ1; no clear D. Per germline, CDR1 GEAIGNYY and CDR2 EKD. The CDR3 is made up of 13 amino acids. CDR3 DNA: TGTGCCTGTGATAAACTCCACACTGATAAACTCATCTTT. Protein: CACDKLHTDKLIF.

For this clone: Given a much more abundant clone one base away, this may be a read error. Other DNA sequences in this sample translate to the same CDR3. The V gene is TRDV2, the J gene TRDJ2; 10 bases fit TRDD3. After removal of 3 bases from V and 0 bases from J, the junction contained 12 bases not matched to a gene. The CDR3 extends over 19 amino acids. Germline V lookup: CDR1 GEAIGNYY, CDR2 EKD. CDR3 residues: CACDPIRSGGYALTAQLFF. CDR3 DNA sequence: TGTGCCTGTGACCCTATTCGTTCTGGGGGATATGCTTTGACAGCACAACTCTTCTTT.

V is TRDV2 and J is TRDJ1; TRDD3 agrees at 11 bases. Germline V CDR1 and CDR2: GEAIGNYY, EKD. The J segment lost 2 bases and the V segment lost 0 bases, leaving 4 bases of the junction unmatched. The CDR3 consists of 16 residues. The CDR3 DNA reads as TGTGCCTGTGACACCGTTGGGGGATACGCGACCGATAAACTCATCTTT. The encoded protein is CACDTVGGYATDKLIF.

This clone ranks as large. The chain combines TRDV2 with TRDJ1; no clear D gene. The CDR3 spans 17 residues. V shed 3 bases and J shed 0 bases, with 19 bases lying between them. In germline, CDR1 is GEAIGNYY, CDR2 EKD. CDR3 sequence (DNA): TGTGCCTGTGACCCCGTGCTTCGCACCAGTAACACCGATAAACTCATCTTT. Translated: CACDPVLRTSNTDKLIF.

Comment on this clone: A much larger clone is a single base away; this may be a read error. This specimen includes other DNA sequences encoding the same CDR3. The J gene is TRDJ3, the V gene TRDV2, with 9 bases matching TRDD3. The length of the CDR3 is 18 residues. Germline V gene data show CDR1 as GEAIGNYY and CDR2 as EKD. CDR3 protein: CACDPTGGVSWDTRQMFF. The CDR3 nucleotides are TGTGCCTGTGACCCTACTGGGGGAGTCTCCTGGGACACACGACAGATGTTTTTC.

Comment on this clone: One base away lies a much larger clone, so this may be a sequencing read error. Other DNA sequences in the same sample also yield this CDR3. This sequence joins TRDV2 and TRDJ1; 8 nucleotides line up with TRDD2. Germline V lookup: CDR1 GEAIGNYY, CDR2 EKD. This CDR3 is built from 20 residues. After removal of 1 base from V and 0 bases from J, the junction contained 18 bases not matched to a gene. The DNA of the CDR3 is TGTGCCTGTGACACTCTTCCTACGGAGGATGACGCGGGGCACACCGATAAACTCATCTTT. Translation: CACDTLPTEDDAGHTDKLIF.